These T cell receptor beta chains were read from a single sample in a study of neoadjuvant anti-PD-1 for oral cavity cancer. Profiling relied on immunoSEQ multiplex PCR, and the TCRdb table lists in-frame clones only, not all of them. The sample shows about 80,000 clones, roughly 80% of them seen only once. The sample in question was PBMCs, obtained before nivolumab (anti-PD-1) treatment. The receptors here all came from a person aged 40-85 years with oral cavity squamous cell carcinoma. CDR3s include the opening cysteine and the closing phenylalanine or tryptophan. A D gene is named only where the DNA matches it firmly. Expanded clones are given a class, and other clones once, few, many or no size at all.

CAIIRTDSNQPQHF TGTGCCATCATCCGGACAGATAGCAATCAGCCCCAGCATTTT . TRBV10-3 . TRBJ1-5
CASSQDLVSSGNTIYF TGTGCCAGCAGCCAAGACTTGGTAAGCTCTGGAAACACCATATATTTT . TRBV4-2 . TRBJ1-3
CASSSGQNTEAFF TGTGCCAGCAGTTCGGGACAGAACACTGAAGCTTTCTTT . TRBV28 . TRBJ1-1
CASSLAAPGGGNTEAFF TGTGCCAGCAGCTTAGCAGCCCCGGGGGGAGGTAACACTGAAGCTTTCTTT . TRBV7-8 once TRBJ1-1
CASSPQGRQHF TGTGCCAGCAGCCCGCAGGGCCGGCAACACTTC . TRBV6-6 . TRBJ2-5
CASSGLAGGSTYEQYF TGTGCCAGCAGCGGACTAGCGGGAGGCTCCACCTACGAGCAGTACTTC TRBD2 TRBV7-9 . TRBJ2-7
CASSFNSGRATEQFF TGTGCCAGCAGCTTCAATAGCGGGAGGGCCACTGAGCAGTTCTTC TRBD2 TRBV11-3 . TRBJ2-1
CASSIGDSNQPQHF TGTGCCAGCAGCATAGGGGATAGCAATCAGCCCCAGCATTTT . TRBV5-6 . TRBJ1-5
CARVWDSSSYEQYF TGTGCCAGGGTCTGGGACAGCAGCTCCTACGAGCAGTACTTC TRBD1 TRBV6-5 . TRBJ2-7
CASSLDRVSYGYTF TGTGCCAGCAGCTTAGACAGGGTCAGCTATGGCTACACCTTC . TRBV7-2 . TRBJ1-2
CASSLGPGGSYEQYF TGTGCCAGCAGCTTGGGCCCGGGAGGCTCCTACGAGCAGTACTTC TRBD2 TRBV5-4 . TRBJ2-7
CAWSVREDTQYF TGTGCCTGGAGTGTAAGAGAAGATACGCAGTATTTT . TRBV30 . TRBJ2-3
CAWSVRPTAFF TGTGCCTGGAGTGTACGTCCGACGGCTTTCTTT . TRBV30 medium-sized TRBJ1-1
CASSFKDTQYF TGTGCCAGCAGCTTTAAAGATACGCAGTATTTT . TRBV5-6 . TRBJ2-3
CASSLVPGNTGELFF TGTGCCAGCAGCTTAGTTCCCGGAAACACCGGGGAGCTGTTTTTT . TRBV7-6 . TRBJ2-2
CASSSALLTGGFYGYTF TGTGCCAGCAGCTCAGCACTCCTTACAGGGGGCTTCTATGGCTACACCTTC TRBD1 TRBV11-2 . TRBJ1-2
CSVATPTFTNGYTF TGCAGCGTTGCAACACCTACTTTTACCAATGGCTACACCTTC . TRBV29-1 . TRBJ1-2
CASSVGLGSYNEQFF TGTGCCAGCAGCGTCGGACTGGGGTCCTACAATGAGCAGTTCTTC . TRBV9 . TRBJ2-1
CASSAGGPGEGYTF TGTGCCAGCAGTGCAGGGGGCCCTGGAGAGGGCTACACCTTC TRBD1 TRBV2 . TRBJ1-2
CAWSGQGANEQFF TGTGCCTGGAGTGGACAGGGGGCCAATGAGCAGTTCTTC TRBD1 TRBV30 . TRBJ2-1
CASSSRTGPQHF TGTGCCAGCAGCTCGAGGACCGGGCCCCAGCATTTT . TRBV7-8 . TRBJ1-5
CASSGDLQETQYF TGTGCCAGCAGTGGGGACCTCCAAGAGACCCAGTACTTC . TRBV6-1 once TRBJ2-5
CASLPSLAAAYEQYF TGTGCCAGCTTACCATCGCTAGCGGCGGCCTACGAGCAGTACTTC TRBD2 TRBV28 once TRBJ2-7
CASTPSGSTDTQYF TGTGCCAGCACCCCCAGCGGAAGCACAGATACGCAGTATTTT . TRBV9 . TRBJ2-3
CASGDVQNTEAFF TGTGCCAGCGGGGACGTTCAGAACACTGAAGCTTTCTTT . TRBV6-6 many TRBJ1-1
CATRTGKGNNEQFF TGTGCCACCCGGACAGGGAAAGGAAACAATGAGCAGTTCTTC TRBD1 TRBV2 . TRBJ2-1
CASSLQGTNYGYTF TGTGCCAGCAGTTTACAGGGGACAAACTATGGCTACACCTTC . TRBV27 . TRBJ1-2
CSGYRGTTGELFF TGCAGCGGTTATAGGGGAACCACCGGGGAGCTGTTTTTT . TRBV29-1 . TRBJ2-2
CSANGNTEAFF TGCAGTGCTAACGGGAACACTGAAGCTTTCTTT . TRBV20-1 . TRBJ1-1
CASRTYYEQYF TGTGCCAGCAGAACTTATTACGAGCAGTACTTC . TRBV2 . TRBJ2-7
CASSLGLADQISYEQYF TGTGCCAGCAGCCTCGGACTAGCGGACCAGATCTCCTACGAGCAGTACTTC TRBD2 TRBV9 few TRBJ2-7
CASSVQGVYEQYF TGTGCCAGCAGTGTCCAGGGGGTCTACGAGCAGTACTTC TRBD1 TRBV6-1 . TRBJ2-7
CTGTSGVRETQYF TGCACCGGGACTAGCGGGGTTAGGGAGACCCAGTACTTC TRBD2 TRBV29-1 . TRBJ2-5
CASSLSRLNTEAFF TGTGCCAGCAGCTTGAGCAGGTTGAACACTGAAGCTTTCTTT . TRBV7-2 . TRBJ1-1
CAISDSSGYTF TGTGCCATCAGTGACAGTTCGGGCTACACCTTC . TRBV10-3 . TRBJ1-2
CASSTGLAGQNEQFF TGTGCCAGCAGCACGGGACTAGCGGGACAGAATGAGCAGTTCTTC TRBD2 TRBV9 . TRBJ2-1
CASSLFYSGTGELFF TGTGCCAGCAGTTTATTTTATTCGGGGACCGGGGAGCTGTTTTTT . TRBV28 . TRBJ2-2
CARKEGGARPVRKPQHF TGTGCCCGAAAGGAAGGGGGGGCTCGACCCGTTCGTAAGCCCCAGCATTTT . TRBV21-1 . TRBJ1-5
CASSLAGGFEQYF TGTGCCAGCAGCTTAGCGGGAGGCTTTGAGCAGTACTTC TRBD2 TRBV11-2 . TRBJ2-7
CASSETTGPNYGYTF TGTGCCAGCAGTGAAACCACAGGGCCTAACTATGGCTACACCTTC . TRBV6-1 . TRBJ1-2
CASSSGADQPQHF TGTGCCAGCAGCTCTGGGGCCGATCAGCCCCAGCATTTT . TRBV7-9 . TRBJ1-5
CASSDSGGRQPQHF TGTGCCAGCAGCGACAGCGGGGGCAGACAGCCCCAGCATTTT . TRBV7-8 . TRBJ1-5
CSVLSYTGELFF TGCAGCGTTCTTAGTTACACCGGGGAGCTGTTTTTT . TRBV29-1 . TRBJ2-2
CSVPGQGLPYEQYF TGCAGCGTCCCCGGGCAGGGGCTCCCCTACGAGCAGTACTTC . TRBV29-1 . TRBJ2-7
CSSREDTDTQYF TGCAGCAGTAGAGAAGACACAGATACGCAGTATTTT . TRBV29-1 . TRBJ2-3
CASSSKGGVMNTEAFF TGTGCCAGCAGCTCTAAAGGGGGAGTTATGAACACTGAAGCTTTCTTT . TRBV5-4 . TRBJ1-1
CASSLSPMVVDTEAFF TGTGCCAGCAGCTTGTCCCCAATGGTTGTGGACACTGAAGCTTTCTTT . TRBV5-6 . TRBJ1-1
CASSIGLIPYEQYF TGTGCCAGCAGCATAGGGCTTATACCCTACGAGCAGTACTTC . TRBV21-1 . TRBJ2-7
CAWSGRPTSGFRGPQETQYF TGTGCCTGGAGTGGACGTCCGACTAGCGGGTTCCGAGGGCCTCAAGAGACCCAGTACTTC TRBD2 TRBV30 . TRBJ2-5
CASGNTNYGYTF TGTGCCAGCGGGAATACTAACTATGGCTACACCTTC . TRBV6-5 . TRBJ1-2
CASSVGSEINQPQHF TGTGCCAGCAGCGTAGGGTCGGAGATCAATCAGCCCCAGCATTTT . TRBV9 . TRBJ1-5